Listed here are 30 T cell receptor beta chains from one sample, sequenced in a study of T cells and copy number aberrations in small-cell lung cancer. Clones were read by immunoSEQ multiplex PCR, and TCRdb kept only the in-frame ones, dropping some. The sample consists of under 7,000 clones, around 77% of them appearing once. Material: tumor tissue. The receptors here all came from a man between 45 and 60 years old with small cell lung cancer.

Comment on this clone: At the DNA level, this CDR3 is encoded by other sequences in the same sample as well. J is TRBJ2-1 and V is TRBV29-1; D unclear. The germline V and J ends were trimmed by 1 base and 4 bases, with 8 bases remaining between them. From germline, CDR1 is SQVTM and CDR2 ANQGSEA. This CDR3 spans 13 amino acids. The CDR3 nucleotides are TGCAGCGTTGAAGGCACAGATTACAATGAGCAGTTCTTC. Translation: CSVEGTDYNEQFF.

The V and J genes are TRBV6-5 and TRBJ1-1; 7 nucleotides match TRBD1. The CDR3 covers 15 residues. Germline V lookup: CDR1 MNHEY, CDR2 SVGAGI. With 6 bases clipped from V and 0 bases from J, the junction kept 7 bases outside the gene matches. CDR3: CASSRQGIMNTEAFF. The CDR3 DNA follows: TGTGCCAGCAGCCGACAGGGCATTATGAACACTGAAGCTTTCTTT.

V usage is TRBV5-4 and J usage is TRBJ2-3, with 8 positions matching TRBD2. The CDR3 is 16 amino acids. CDR1 and CDR2 (germline): SGHNT, YYREEE (reference sequence). Losses at the gene ends were 4 bases for V and 1 base for J; bases not matched to a gene: 8. The DNA of the CDR3 is TGTGCCAGCAGCGCCATTGAGACTAGCGGCACAGATACGCAGTATTTT. It yields the protein CASSAIETSGTDTQYF.

The V call is TRBV19, the J call TRBJ1-1; D perhaps matches TRBD1 (6 bases). Trimming took 4 bases from V and 0 from J, leaving 36 bases between them. In germline, CDR1 is LNHDA, CDR2 SQIVND (reference sequence). CDR3 length: 23 residues. In DNA, the CDR3 is TGTGCCAGTAGTACGTGGCCCGGGTATAGGGAGGGGGGGTCGGGGTCCATGAACACTGAAGCTTTCTTT. This gives the protein CASSTWPGYREGGSGSMNTEAFF.

The chain is built from TRBV5-4 and TRBJ2-2; TRBD2 agrees at 11 bases. This CDR3 comprises 18 residues. Germline trimming cut 0 bases from V and 3 bases from J; bases unmatched to any gene: 7. Germline loops: CDR1 SGHNT, CDR2 YYREEE (reference sequence). CDR3 bases: TGTGCCAGCAGCTTGGGTTTAGCGGGAGGGCCGGACACCGGGGAGCTGTTTTTT. Residues: CASSLGLAGGPDTGELFF.

The chain combines TRBV15 with TRBJ2-7; 14 nucleotides match TRBD2. The CDR3 covers 14 residues. V was pared by 3 bases and J by 5 bases, with 0 bases of the junction left unmatched. Per the germline V gene, CDR1 is LNHNV and CDR2 is YYDKDF (reference sequence). Written as DNA, the CDR3 is TGTGCCACCAGCAGGGGACTAGCGGGAGACGAGCAGTACTTC. This gives the protein CATSRGLAGDEQYF.

The chain uses TRBV10-1 and TRBJ1-4; D unresolved. The germline V gene encodes CDR1 WNHNN and CDR2 SYGVQD (reference sequence). There are 17 residues in the CDR3. V gave up 9 bases and J gave up 7 bases, with 27 bases separating them. Here the CDR3 reads CASTTGPAKRVAEKLFF. The CDR3 DNA sequence: TGCGCCAGTACTACCGGGCCAGCCAAACGGGTGGCTGAAAAACTGTTTTTT.

This clone was detected once. The CDR3 DNA reads TGTGCCAGCAGTTTGACTCCTAAAGCGGAGACCCAGTACTTC. Residues: CASSLTPKAETQYF. This sequence joins TRBV28 and TRBJ2-5; D gene unclear. The CDR3 sequence is 14 residues long. CDR1 is MDHEN, CDR2 SYDVKM, per germline. V was clipped by 3 bases and J by 5 bases, with 13 bases between them. Combining the CDR3 with reference TRBV28 and TRBJ2-5 gives the whole variable domain DVKVTQSSRYLVKRTGEKVFLECVQDMDHENMFWYRQDPGLGLRLIYFSYDVKMKEKGDIPEGYSVSREKKERFSLILESASTNQTSMYLCASSLTPKAETQYFGPGTRLLVL.

This clone has a handful of counts. The chain has TRBV11-2 and TRBJ2-7; 10 nucleotides match TRBD1. The CDR3 length is 15 residues. V shed 4 bases and J 7 bases; nucleotides not matched to a gene: 10. The germline V gene encodes CDR1 SGHAT and CDR2 FQNNGV. The CDR3 DNA sequence: TGTGCCAGCAGCTCATATACCGGGACAGGGGTAGAGCAGTACTTC. Its protein product is CASSSYTGTGVEQYF.

A word on this clone: A much larger clone lies one base from this, so it may be a read error. Other DNA sequences in this sample translate to the same CDR3. The rearrangement links TRBV2 to TRBJ2-7, with 9 positions matching TRBD1. The CDR3 totals 12 residues. CDR1 and CDR2 (germline): SNHLY, FYNNEI. Trimming removed 9 bases from V and 4 bases from J; junction bases left unmatched: 4. CDR3 in amino acids: CARQGAGYEQYF. Written as DNA, the CDR3 is TGTGCCAGACAGGGGGCTGGGTACGAGCAGTACTTC.

This clone turned up a few times. The J gene is TRBJ1-1, the V gene TRBV7-9, with TRBD1 matching 12 bases. CDR1 is SEHNR, CDR2 FQNEAQ, per germline (reference sequence). Germline trimming cut 5 bases from V and 1 base from J; bases unmatched to any gene: 8. The CDR3 spans 17 residues. The CDR3 sequence is CASSVGTGGAENTEAFF. CDR3 nucleotide sequence: TGTGCCAGCAGCGTCGGGACAGGGGGCGCCGAGAACACTGAAGCTTTCTTT.

The chain's CDR3 is CASRAGTANTEAFF. In DNA, the CDR3 is TGTGCCAGCAGAGCCGGGACAGCTAACACTGAAGCTTTCTTT. The chain is built from TRBV6-6 and TRBJ1-1; 7 bases map to TRBD1. In germline, CDR1 is MNHNY, CDR2 SVGAGI (reference sequence). V shed 6 bases, J shed 2 bases, and the junction held 6 bases outside the gene matches. This CDR3 has 14 amino acids.

This chain links TRBV7-3 with TRBJ2-6; D might be TRBD1 (5 bases). V dropped 3 bases and J dropped 4 bases, with 10 bases sitting between them. This CDR3 has 15 amino acids. Germline CDR1 reads SGHTA; CDR2 reads FQGTGA. CDR3 sequence: CASSLQGTGANVLTF. DNA for the CDR3: TGTGCCAGCAGCTTGCAGGGAACCGGGGCCAACGTCCTGACTTTC.

This clone showed up just once. The chain is built from TRBV5-4 and TRBJ1-2, with TRBD1 matching over 7 bases. The CDR3 runs to 14 residues. Trimming removed 4 bases from V and 13 bases from J; junction bases left unmatched: 16. CDR1 and CDR2 from the germline V gene are SGHNT and YYREEE (reference sequence). The CDR3 coding sequence is TGTGCCAGCAGCGGTGGGGACAGACCCTTGTTTTCCACCTTC. It codes for CASSGGDRPLFSTF.

The chain has TRBV23-1 and TRBJ2-6; TRBD1 aligns across 12 bases. TRBV23-1 qualifies as an ORF whose function is uncertain. J gave up 2 bases and V 4 bases, and 15 bases lay outside the gene matches. This CDR3 is 21 amino acids long. CDR3 bases: TGCGCCAGCAGTCCCTTCAAATCTCCGGGACAGGGGGCGCCTGGGGCCAACGTCCTGACTTTC. This sequence encodes CASSPFKSPGQGAPGANVLTF.

J is TRBJ2-3 and V is TRBV5-1; unclear D gene. V was pared by 4 bases and J by 1 base, with 13 bases between. The germline V gene encodes CDR1 SGHRS and CDR2 YFSETQ. There are 15 residues in the CDR3. The CDR3 nucleotides read TGCGCCAGCAGCCCGGAAAGTATGGGCACAGATACGCAGTATTTT. Amino acid sequence: CASSPESMGTDTQYF.

The V gene is TRBV28, the J gene TRBJ1-4, with D possibly matching TRBD1 (6 bases). The CDR3 totals 15 residues. V lost 3 bases and J lost 8, with 16 bases in between. CDR1 is MDHEN and CDR2 is SYDVKM in the germline V gene. The CDR3 bases are TGTGCCAGCAGTTTCCAGACAGGAGGGTGGGAAAAACTGTTTTTT. Its protein is CASSFQTGGWEKLFF.

The V gene is TRBV6-5, the J gene TRBJ2-1; 7 nucleotides agree with TRBD1. V dropped 0 bases and J dropped 9; count of bases not matched to a gene: 5. The CDR3 extends over 14 amino acids. Germline CDR1 is MNHEY and CDR2 is SVGAGI. CDR3 nucleotide sequence: TGTGCCAGCAGTTACTCGAAGGGGGCCGTTGAGCAGTTCTTC. Encoded protein: CASSYSKGAVEQFF.

This chain uses TRBV6-5 with TRBJ1-2, with D perhaps TRBD1 (6 bases). The CDR3 spans 15 residues. Germline V gives CDR1 MNHEY, CDR2 SVGAGI. The V and J ends lost 2 bases and 4 bases respectively, with 14 bases between them. The DNA of the CDR3 is TGTGCCAGCAGTTACCACAGGGAGGCGCCCTATGGCTACACCTTC. It yields the protein CASSYHREAPYGYTF.

The chain carries TRBV27 and TRBJ2-7; 9 bases match TRBD2. The CDR3 is made up of 14 amino acids. CDR1 is MNHEY and CDR2 is SMNVEV in the germline V gene (reference sequence). J lost 4 bases, V lost 5 bases, and 6 bases had no gene match. CDR3 sequence reads: CASSGGRASYEQYF. DNA of the CDR3: TGTGCCAGCAGTGGCGGGAGGGCCTCGTACGAGCAGTACTTC.

J is TRBJ1-1 and V is TRBV11-3, with D unclear. The V gene's germline CDR1 is SGHNT and CDR2 YENEEA. CDR3 length equals 12 residues. V dropped 3 bases and J dropped 5 bases, with 7 bases sitting between them. Here the CDR3 reads CASSFSGTEAFF. CDR3 coding DNA: TGTGCCAGCAGCTTTTCGGGGACTGAAGCTTTCTTT.

The chain joins TRBV4-1 to TRBJ1-5, with TRBD1 as a possible D gene (5 bases). The CDR3 is 17 amino acids. V was pared by 0 bases and J by 2 bases, with 14 bases between. The germline V gene encodes CDR1 MGHRA and CDR2 YSYEKL. The CDR3 DNA follows: TGCGCCAGCAGCCAAGAGGGGCTGGGATCGGGCAATCAGCCCCAGCATTTT. Translated, it gives CASSQEGLGSGNQPQHF.

CDR3 nucleotides: TGTGCCAGCAGCTTAACAGGAACGGAAGAGCAGTACTTC. Its translation is CASSLTGTEEQYF. The genes are TRBV7-9 and TRBJ2-7, with D perhaps matching TRBD1 (5 bases). V lost 2 bases and J lost 7, with 12 bases in between. This CDR3 region has 13 residues. Germline assignment: CDR1 SEHNR and CDR2 FQNEAQ (reference sequence).

The rearrangement links TRBV5-1 to TRBJ2-5; D remains unclear. CDR1 is SGHRS and CDR2 is YFSETQ in the germline V gene. The CDR3 spans 14 residues. V was pared by 4 bases and J by 3 bases, with 13 bases between. The CDR3 spells CASSTWTDKETQYF. The CDR3 DNA is TGCGCCAGCAGCACATGGACCGATAAAGAGACCCAGTACTTC.

The chain joins TRBV16 to TRBJ2-1; D is uncertain. This CDR3 is 12 amino acids long. The ends were cut back, 8 bases at V and 8 bases at J, with 13 bases in the middle. CDR1 and CDR2 (germline): KGHSY, FQNENV. The CDR3, as DNA: TGTGCCAGCGGTGATTTAGGCGATGAGCAGTTCTTC. This sequence encodes CASGDLGDEQFF.

The chain has TRBV19 and TRBJ2-7; D uncertain. V lost 3 bases, J lost 6 bases, and 21 bases lay in between. CDR3 length equals 16 residues. The germline V gene has CDR1 LNHDA and CDR2 SQIVND (reference sequence). The CDR3 sequence: CASSMGLRRSLAEQYF. CDR3 DNA: TGTGCCAGTAGTATGGGTCTAAGGCGATCCTTGGCCGAGCAGTACTTC.

The chain employs TRBV10-2 and TRBJ2-3; 7 nucleotides align to TRBD2. The CDR3 length is 14 residues. With V trimmed by 6 bases and J by 1 base, 4 bases remained unmatched. In germline, CDR1 is WSHSY, CDR2 SAAADI. CDR3 sequence: CASRDTSGTDTQYF. DNA of the CDR3: TGCGCCAGCAGGGACACTAGCGGCACAGATACGCAGTATTTT.

The chain recombines TRBV30 with TRBJ2-1; D ambiguous. Trimming left V 3 bases short and J 16 bases short, with 16 bases between. The germline gives CDR1 GTSNPN, CDR2 SVGIG (reference sequence). This CDR3 has 11 amino acids. CDR3 residues: CAWSGLWDSFF. CDR3 coding DNA: TGTGCCTGGAGCGGTCTTTGGGATAGCTTCTTC.

A remark on this clone: At one of its ends the junction is not consistent with the germline gene, which may arise from a read error. The CDR3 DNA follows: TGTGCCAGCAGCTTAGAGGTAGCGGACGGGTTGGAGATCCAGTACTTC. Translating gives CASSLEVADGLEIQYF. This sequence joins TRBV11-1 and TRBJ2-5, with TRBD2 as a possible D gene (6 bases). The CDR3 spans 16 residues. Germline V gene data show CDR1 as SGHAT and CDR2 as FQDESV (reference sequence).

This chain connects TRBV5-1 to TRBJ2-7, with D unresolved. The CDR3 extends over 14 amino acids. V lost 0 bases to trimming and J lost 0 bases, with 7 bases between them. Germline V lookup: CDR1 SGHRS, CDR2 YFSETQ. The CDR3 spells CASSLAGSSYEQYF. The CDR3 DNA is TGCGCCAGCAGCTTGGCCGGTAGCTCCTACGAGCAGTACTTC. Supplemented by reference TRBV5-1 and TRBJ2-7, the full variable domain reads KAGVTQTPRYLIKTRGQQVTLSCSPISGHRSVSWYQQTPGQGLQFLFEYFSETQRNKGNFPGRFSGRQFSNSRSEMNVSTLELGDSALYLCASSLAGSSYEQYFGPGTRLTVT.